This TCR beta chain was profiled in a study of blood T cell repertoires in COVID-19. Sequencing was performed with immunoSEQ multiplex PCR; in TCRdb, only in-frame clones are kept and a portion is missing. Of around 160,000 clones listed, roughly nine tenths were seen once; the top ten hold about an eighth. CDR1 is SEHNR and CDR2 is FQNEAQ in the germline V gene (reference sequence). This CDR3 has 14 amino acids. On this clone: An end of the junction differs from the germline gene, which may be a read error.

What was sequenced was peripheral blood. V is TRBV7-9 and J is TRBJ1-4; 7 bases are shared with TRBD1. The source is a man aged 18 to 30 with COVID-19, enrolled during active disease. CDR3 in DNA: TGTGCCAGCAGCTACAGGGGTTATAATGAAAAACTGCTTTTT. Encoded protein: CASSYRGYNEKLLF.